The clone carrying this TCR beta chain was seen many times. Its cognate antigen is unknown. TCRdb re-called the 5' RACE reads with MiXCR, one entry per CDR3 protein. The sample records 150,000 or so distinct CDR3 sequences, around 3.5% being singletons. This sample stems from a study of identical twins. Study-wide findings and caveats: Beta out-of-frame twin sharing showed a weaker excess. Fewer insertions were carried by abundant cord blood beta clonotypes, but none was seen in memory repertoires. The study reached conclusions through statistical analysis that was cross-sectional, not following the same donors.

After removal of 3 bases from V and 1 base from J, the junction contained 10 bases not matched to a gene. The CDR3 is made up of 17 amino acids. CDR1 is DFQATT, CDR2 SNEGSKA, per germline (reference sequence). Material: memory T cells sorted from blood. This chain connects TRBV20-1 to TRBJ1-1; 11 bases line up with TRBD1. The source is a man younger than 35 in good health. The CDR3 reads CSASLGQGVGKNTEAFF. The CDR3 coding sequence is TGCAGTGCTAGTTTGGGACAGGGGGTTGGTAAGAACACTGAAGCTTTCTTT.